These T cell receptor beta chains were read from a single sample in a study of blood T cell repertoires in COVID-19. This table comes from immunoSEQ multiplex PCR, and its TCRdb copy is limited to in-frame clones, with some not included. This table has around 62,000 clones, roughly 90% appearing once. Sequencing used peripheral blood. The receptors stem from a human donor in a cohort sampled during active COVID-19. The conserved cysteine and the conserved F or W are not part of the CDR3 here. The order of the fields is J gene, V gene, CDR3 protein.

>TRBJ2-3|TRBV5-4
ASAVKGGTDTQY
>TRBJ2-7|TRBV4-1
ASSILAGEVHEQY
>TRBJ2-7|TRBV10-2
ASSDGGSDEQY
>TRBJ2-7|TRBV4-2
ASSESIGSYEQY
>TRBJ1-1|TRBV5-1
ASSLELPEVTAF
>TRBJ1-2|TRBV27
ASSAGMGQEYGYT
>TRBJ1-1|TRBV27
ATSSRPTGGDAEAF
>TRBJ2-1|TRBV19
ASNEREGRGNEQF
>TRBJ1-1|TRBV5-6
ASSLNWQGPTEAF
>TRBJ1-2|TRBV5-3
ARSIQRVRGGSYGYT
>TRBJ2-1|TRBV7-2
ASSHGIYEQF
>TRBJ1-2|TRBV7-9
ASSLRTVTNYYGYT
>TRBJ1-2|TRBV6-5
ASRGPGGYGYT
>TRBJ1-1|TRBV18
ASSPVHRGLNTEAF
>TRBJ2-1|TRBV7-8
ASSLDRGGRLYNEQF
>TRBJ1-2|TRBV15
ATSKQGAGGYT
>TRBJ1-5|TRBV5-6
ASTRGGGQPQH
>TRBJ2-3|TRBV5-4
ASSLGPGATDTQY
>TRBJ1-2|TRBV5-6
ASSLLDRANYGYT
>TRBJ1-5|TRBV28
ASTGGINQPQH
>TRBJ1-5|TRBV19
ASSIAGYQPQH
>TRBJ2-7|TRBV5-1
ASRPRQGTYEQY
>TRBJ1-1|TRBV4-3
ASSRRRDTEAF
>TRBJ2-2|TRBV10-1
ASPRGRLAGVRNTGELF
>TRBJ2-7|TRBV12-3/TRBV12-4
ASSLGDPYEQY
>TRBJ1-1|TRBV30
AWDPGQVTEAF
>TRBJ2-7|TRBV11-2
ASSLEIVSSYEQY
>TRBJ1-5|TRBV25-1
ASSERGFFQPQH
>TRBJ2-7|TRBV6-1
ASSDLKAGTYEQY
>TRBJ2-1|TRBV20-1
SASRRGGDNEQF
>TRBJ2-2|TRBV1
TSSSKGALAGMNTGELF
>TRBJ1-4|TRBV19
ASSISGAFNEKLF
>TRBJ2-2|TRBV4-3
ASSHRMTASNTGELF
>TRBJ2-1|TRBV5-1
ASSLDRYNEQF
>TRBJ2-5|TRBV6-6
ASSRTLTGLLVETQY
>TRBJ1-2|TRBV4-3
ASSQDGTGPAYGYT
>TRBJ1-2|TRBV14
ASSARTGVYGYT
>TRBJ1-5|TRBV28
ASSSPGGNQPQH
>TRBJ2-7|TRBV6-1
ASSEYREVFYEQY
>TRBJ2-7|TRBV5-1
ASSLAGTEYEQY
>TRBJ2-1|TRBV7-8
ASSVSSGPYNEQF